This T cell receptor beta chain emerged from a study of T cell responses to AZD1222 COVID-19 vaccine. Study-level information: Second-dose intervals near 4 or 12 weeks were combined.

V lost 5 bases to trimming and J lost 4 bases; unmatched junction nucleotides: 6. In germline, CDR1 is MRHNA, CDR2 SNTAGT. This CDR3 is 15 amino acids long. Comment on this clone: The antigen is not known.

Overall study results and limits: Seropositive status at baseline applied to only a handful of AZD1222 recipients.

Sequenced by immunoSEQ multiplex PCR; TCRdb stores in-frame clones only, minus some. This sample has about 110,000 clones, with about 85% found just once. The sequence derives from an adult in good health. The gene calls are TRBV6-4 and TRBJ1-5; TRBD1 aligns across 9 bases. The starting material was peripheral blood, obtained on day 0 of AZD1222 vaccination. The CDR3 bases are TGTGCCAGCAGTCCCGGGACAGGGCCGAATCAGCCCCAGCATTTT. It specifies CASSPGTGPNQPQHF.